This TCR beta chain was sequenced during a study of regulatory T cells in long-lasting Graves disease. CDR3 regions were amplified by Arm-PCR using iRepertoire HTBI primers to build TCR beta libraries. Each CDR3 protein is one row after TCRdb ran MiXCR on the multiplex PCR reads. Here the sample spans 350,000 to 450,000 distinct CDR3 sequences, 14% to 15% being singletons. Trimming took off 0 bases at V and 4 bases at J, with 7 bases between the two ends. CDR1 is PRHDT and CDR2 is FYEKMQ in the germline V gene (reference sequence). This CDR3 has 14 residues. Ten or more counts support this clonotype. Stated time point: newly diagnosed GD, antithyroid drugs for less than 3 months. The authors made the TCR library using RNA they extracted from PBMCs. The peripheral blood volume drawn was 8 to 9.5 milliliters, and it was collected into EDTA tubes. These data also formed part of another study, on T cells in Graves' hyperthyroidism and ophthalmopathy. That publication notes: Patients were excluded because of uncontrolled infection, other autoimmune disease, pregnancy or lactation. Blood shared most expanded thyroid clonotypes above 0.001.

The sequence derives from a woman between 35 and 50 years old with Graves disease. The genes are TRBV13 and TRBJ1-5; D unresolved. The source material was peripheral blood mononuclear cells (PBMCs), sampled at new diagnosis, from a patient treated with antithyroid drugs. The CDR3 nucleotides read TGTGCCAGCAGCTTAGGCTTGAGGAATCAGCCCCAGCATTTT. Protein sequence: CASSLGLRNQPQHF.